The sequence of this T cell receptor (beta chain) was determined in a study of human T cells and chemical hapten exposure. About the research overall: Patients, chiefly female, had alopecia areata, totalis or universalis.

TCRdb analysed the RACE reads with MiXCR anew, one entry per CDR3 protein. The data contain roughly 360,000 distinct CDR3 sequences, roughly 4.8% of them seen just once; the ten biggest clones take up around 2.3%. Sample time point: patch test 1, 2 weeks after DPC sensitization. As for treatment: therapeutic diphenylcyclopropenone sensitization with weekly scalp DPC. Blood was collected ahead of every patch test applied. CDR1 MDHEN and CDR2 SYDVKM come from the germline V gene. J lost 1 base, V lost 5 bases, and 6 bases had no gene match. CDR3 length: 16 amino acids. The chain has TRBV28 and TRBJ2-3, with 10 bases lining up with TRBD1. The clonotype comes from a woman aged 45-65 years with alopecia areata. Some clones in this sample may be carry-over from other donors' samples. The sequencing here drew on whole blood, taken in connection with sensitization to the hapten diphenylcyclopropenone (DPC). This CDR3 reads CASSMPGTGGTDTQYF. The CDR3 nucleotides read TGTGCCAGCAGTATGCCCGGGACAGGGGGCACAGATACGCAGTATTTT.